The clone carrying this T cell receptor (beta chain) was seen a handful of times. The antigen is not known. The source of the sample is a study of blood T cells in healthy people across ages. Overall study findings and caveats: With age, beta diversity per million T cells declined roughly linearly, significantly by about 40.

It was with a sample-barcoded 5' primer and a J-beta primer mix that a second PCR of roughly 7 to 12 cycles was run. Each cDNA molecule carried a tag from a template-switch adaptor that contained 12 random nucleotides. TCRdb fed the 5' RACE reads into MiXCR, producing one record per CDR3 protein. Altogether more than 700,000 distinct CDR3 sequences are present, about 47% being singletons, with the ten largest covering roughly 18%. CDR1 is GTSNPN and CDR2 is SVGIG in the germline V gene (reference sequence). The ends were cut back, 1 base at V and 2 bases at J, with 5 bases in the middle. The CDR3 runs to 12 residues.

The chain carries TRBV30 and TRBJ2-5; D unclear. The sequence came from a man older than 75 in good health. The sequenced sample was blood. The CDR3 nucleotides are TGTGCCTGGAGTGCGAATCAAGAGACCCAGTACTTC. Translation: CAWSANQETQYF.